This T cell receptor (beta chain) was identified in a study of blood T cell repertoires in COVID-19. Per the original data handling: Amplification from reference gene primers served as the basis for estimated nucleated cell counts. Produced via immunoSEQ multiplex PCR; TCRdb's table is partial and in-frame only. The D gene and trimming were derived from the DNA, and the V and J assignments and clone size from that table. The sample includes 170,000 or so clones, 84% of them seen just once. This clone was detected once. The CDR3 has 14 amino acids. CDR1 and CDR2 from the germline V gene are KGHSH and LQKENI. V shed 3 bases and J 4 bases; nucleotides not matched to a gene: 4.

The sequence was collected from a man between 18 and 35 years old with active or convalescent COVID-19. The sample taken for sequencing was peripheral blood. The chain couples TRBV18 to TRBJ2-3, with TRBD1 matching over 7 bases. The CDR3 sequence: CASSPQGVADTQYF. For the CDR3, the DNA is TGTGCCAGCTCACCCCAGGGGGTCGCAGATACGCAGTATTTT.